This record looks at one T cell receptor (beta chain) sequence and its context. Germline lookup yields CDR1 LNHDA and CDR2 SQIVND (reference sequence). CDR3 length: 11 amino acids. Trimming shortened V by 7 bases and J by 5 bases, and 8 bases separated the two germline ends. Per the original methods: Reference gene primer amplification gave estimated nucleated cell counts. Libraries were prepared by immunoSEQ multiplex PCR; TCRdb keeps only in-frame clonotypes and omits some of them. V and J calls and clone size are given by that table; D and trimming were obtained from the DNA. The repertoire holds 250,000 to 300,000 clones, with about 88% as singletons. The sample belongs to a study of blood T cell repertoires in COVID-19. About the research overall: Specimens from acute and convalescent COVID-19 originated in the United States, Italy and Spain. Sources were T cells, B-cell-depleted T cells, or PBMCs; the material itself was cDNA or gDNA.

Specimen: peripheral blood. V and J are TRBV19 and TRBJ1-1, with D unclear. The sequence was collected from a man aged 25 to 40 with active or convalescent COVID-19. CDR3 sequence reads: CASKEQTEAFF. The CDR3 region has the DNA TGTGCCAGTAAAGAACAAACTGAAGCTTTCTTT.